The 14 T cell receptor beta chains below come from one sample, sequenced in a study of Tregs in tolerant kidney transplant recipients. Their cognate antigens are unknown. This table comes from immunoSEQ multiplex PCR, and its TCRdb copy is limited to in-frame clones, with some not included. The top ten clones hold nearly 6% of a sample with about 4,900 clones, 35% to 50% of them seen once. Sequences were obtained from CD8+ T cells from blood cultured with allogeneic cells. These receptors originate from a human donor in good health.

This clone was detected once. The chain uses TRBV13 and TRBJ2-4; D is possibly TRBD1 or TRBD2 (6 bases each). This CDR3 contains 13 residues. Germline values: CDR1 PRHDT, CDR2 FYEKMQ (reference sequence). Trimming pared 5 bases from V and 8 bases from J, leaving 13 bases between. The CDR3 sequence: CASSVGGLDIQYF. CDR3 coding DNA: TGTGCCAGCAGCGTCGGGGGCTTAGACATTCAGTACTTC.

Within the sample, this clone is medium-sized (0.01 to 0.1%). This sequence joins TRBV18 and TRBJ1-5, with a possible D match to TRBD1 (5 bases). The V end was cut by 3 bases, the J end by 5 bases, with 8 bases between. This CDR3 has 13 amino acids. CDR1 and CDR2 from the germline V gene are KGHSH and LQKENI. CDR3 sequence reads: CASSPRDYQPQHF. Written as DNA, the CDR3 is TGTGCCAGCTCACCCAGGGATTATCAGCCCCAGCATTTT. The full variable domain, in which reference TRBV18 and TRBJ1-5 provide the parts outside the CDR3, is NAGVMQNPRHLVRRRGQEARLRCSPMKGHSHVYWYRQLPEEGLKFMVYLQKENIIDESGMPKERFSAEFPKEGPSILRIQQVVRGDSAAYFCASSPRDYQPQHFGDGTRLSIL.

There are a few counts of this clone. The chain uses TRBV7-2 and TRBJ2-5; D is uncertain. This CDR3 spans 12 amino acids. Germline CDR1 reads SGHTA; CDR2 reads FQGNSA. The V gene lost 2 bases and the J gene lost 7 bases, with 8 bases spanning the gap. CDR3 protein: CASSLSRATQYF. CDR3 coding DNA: TGTGCCAGCAGCTTATCCCGGGCGACCCAGTACTTC.

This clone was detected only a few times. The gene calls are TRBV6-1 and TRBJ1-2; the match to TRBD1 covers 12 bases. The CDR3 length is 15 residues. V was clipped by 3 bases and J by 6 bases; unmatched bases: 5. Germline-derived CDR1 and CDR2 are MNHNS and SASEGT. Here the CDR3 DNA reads TGTGCCAGCAGTGAGTCCGGGACAGGGGGCGATGGCTACACCTTC. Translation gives CASSESGTGGDGYTF.

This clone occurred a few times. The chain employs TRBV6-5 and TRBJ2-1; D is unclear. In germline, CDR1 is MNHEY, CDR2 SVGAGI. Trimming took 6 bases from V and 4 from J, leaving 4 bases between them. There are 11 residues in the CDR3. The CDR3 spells CASRQYNEQFF. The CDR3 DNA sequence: TGTGCCAGCAGACAGTACAATGAGCAGTTCTTC.

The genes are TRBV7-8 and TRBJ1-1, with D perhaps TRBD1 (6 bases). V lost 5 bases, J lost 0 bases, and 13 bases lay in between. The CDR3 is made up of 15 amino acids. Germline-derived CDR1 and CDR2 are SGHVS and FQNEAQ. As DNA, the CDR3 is TGTGCCAGCAGCCTCCCAGGGGAATTGAACACTGAAGCTTTCTTT. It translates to CASSLPGELNTEAFF.

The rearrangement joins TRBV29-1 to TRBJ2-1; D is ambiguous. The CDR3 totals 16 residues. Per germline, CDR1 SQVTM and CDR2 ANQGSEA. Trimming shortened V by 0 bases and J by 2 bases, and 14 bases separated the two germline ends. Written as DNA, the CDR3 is TGCAGCGTTGAAGATTGGGCAGGTTCGACCTACAATGAGCAGTTCTTC. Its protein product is CSVEDWAGSTYNEQFF.

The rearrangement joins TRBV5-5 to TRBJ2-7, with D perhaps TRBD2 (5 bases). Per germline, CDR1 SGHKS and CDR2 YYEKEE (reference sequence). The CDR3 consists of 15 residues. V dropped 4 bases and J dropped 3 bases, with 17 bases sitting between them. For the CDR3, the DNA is TGTGCCAGCAGCCAAGCCCTTGGACGGGGCTACGAGCAGTACTTC. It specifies CASSQALGRGYEQYF.

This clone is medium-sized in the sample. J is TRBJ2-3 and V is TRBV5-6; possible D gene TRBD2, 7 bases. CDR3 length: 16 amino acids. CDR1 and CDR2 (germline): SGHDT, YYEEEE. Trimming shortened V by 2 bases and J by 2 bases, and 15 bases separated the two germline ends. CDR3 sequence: CASSFPLGGATDTQYF. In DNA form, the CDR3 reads TGTGCCAGCAGCTTCCCCCTGGGGGGGGCCACAGATACGCAGTATTTT.

This CDR3 is CASSGATQGTSGEKLFF. The CDR3 DNA reads as TGTGCCAGCAGCGGGGCGACGCAGGGGACTAGCGGGGAAAAACTGTTTTTT. The chain joins TRBV7-3 to TRBJ1-4; D is perhaps TRBD1 (6 bases). The V and J ends lost 5 bases and 8 bases respectively, with 24 bases between them. Germline CDR1 is SGHTA and CDR2 is FQGTGA. CDR3 length: 17 residues. Together with reference TRBV7-3 and TRBJ1-4, the CDR3 gives the full variable domain: GAGVSQTPSNKVTEKGKYVELRCDPISGHTALYWYRQSLGQGPEFLIYFQGTGAADDSGLPNDRFFAVRPEGSVSTLKIQRTERGDSAVYLCASSGATQGTSGEKLFFGSGTQLSVL.

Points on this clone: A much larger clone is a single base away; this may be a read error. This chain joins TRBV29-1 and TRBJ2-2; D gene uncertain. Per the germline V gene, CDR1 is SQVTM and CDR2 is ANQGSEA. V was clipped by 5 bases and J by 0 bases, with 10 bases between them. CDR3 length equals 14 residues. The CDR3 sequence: CSVPRNSNTGELFF. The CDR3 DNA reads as TGCAGCGTTCCCCGGAACTCGAACACCGGGGAGCTGTTTTTT.

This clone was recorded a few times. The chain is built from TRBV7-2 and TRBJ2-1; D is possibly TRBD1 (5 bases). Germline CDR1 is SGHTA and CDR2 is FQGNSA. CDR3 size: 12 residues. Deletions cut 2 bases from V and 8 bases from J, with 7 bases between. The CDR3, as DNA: TGTGCCAGCAGCTTACCAGGGTATGAGCAGTTCTTC. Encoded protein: CASSLPGYEQFF.

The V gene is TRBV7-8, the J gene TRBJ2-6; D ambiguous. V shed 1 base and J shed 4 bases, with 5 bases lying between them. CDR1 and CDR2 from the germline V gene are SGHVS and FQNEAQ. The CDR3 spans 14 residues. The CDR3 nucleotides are TGTGCCAGCAGCTTAGAGGTAGGGGCCAACGTCCTGACTTTC. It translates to CASSLEVGANVLTF.

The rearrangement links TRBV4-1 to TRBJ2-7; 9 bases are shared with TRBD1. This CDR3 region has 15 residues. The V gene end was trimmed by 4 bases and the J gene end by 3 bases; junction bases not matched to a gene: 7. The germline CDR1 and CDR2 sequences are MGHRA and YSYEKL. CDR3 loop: CASSLMTGGIYEQYF. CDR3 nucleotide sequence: TGCGCCAGCAGCCTGATGACAGGGGGAATCTACGAGCAGTACTTC.